The source of this T cell receptor beta chain is a study of response to subunit inactivated influenza vaccine. Points from the study as a whole: New T cells are recruited in small numbers by each seasonal influenza vaccination, according to the authors' suggestion.

The CDR3 spans 14 residues. The V and J ends lost 6 bases and 7 bases respectively, with 16 bases between them. Per the germline V gene, CDR1 is MDHEN and CDR2 is SYDVKM. Each CDR3 protein gets one entry after TCRdb re-called the RT-PCR reads with MiXCR. The table lists 550,000 to 650,000 distinct CDR3 sequences, over 9.5% of them singletons. Note on this clonotype: Its antigen is still unknown.

V and J are TRBV28 and TRBJ1-5; D unresolved. The clonotype was recovered from a man aged 45 to 65 who received an inactivated influenza vaccine. The source material was PBMCs from blood, sampled on the day of vaccination. The CDR3 DNA reads TGTGCCAGCAGCCTAGGACGAACATACCAGCCCCAGCATTTT. It yields the protein CASSLGRTYQPQHF.